Following are 9 T cell receptor beta chains from one sample sequenced in a study of blood T cell repertoires in COVID-19. Profiled with immunoSEQ multiplex PCR; TCRdb holds only in-frame clones, not every one. The repertoire holds more than 200,000 clones, 88% seen once, with over 1.5% in the top ten. The specimen sequenced was peripheral blood. These receptors were taken from a man aged 70 or older with acute or convalescent COVID-19.

The chain couples TRBV5-6 to TRBJ1-3; 10 bases map to TRBD1. This CDR3 has 15 amino acids. Unmatched junction bases numbered 2, after V lost 2 bases and J lost 3 bases. CDR1 is SGHDT and CDR2 is YYEEEE in the germline V gene. This CDR3 is CASSFGTGDGNTIYF. CDR3 in DNA: TGTGCCAGCAGCTTCGGGACAGGGGATGGAAACACCATATATTTT.

The chain recombines TRBV28 with TRBJ1-2; no clear D gene. Trimming cost V 3 bases and J 0 bases, with 5 bases left between them. Germline CDR1 reads MDHEN; CDR2 reads SYDVKM. The CDR3 consists of 13 residues. The CDR3 loop reads CASSFPPNYGYTF. In DNA form, the CDR3 reads TGTGCCAGCAGTTTCCCTCCTAACTATGGCTACACCTTC.

V and J are TRBV6-2 or TRBV6-3 and TRBJ1-5; D perhaps matches TRBD1 (5 bases). Trimming removed 5 bases from V and 0 bases from J, with 11 bases in between. Germline-derived CDR1 and CDR2 are MNHEY and SVGEGT. This CDR3 has 15 amino acids. The CDR3: CASSAGSYSNQPQHF. CDR3 sequence (DNA): TGTGCCAGCAGTGCAGGGTCCTATAGCAATCAGCCCCAGCATTTT.

The V and J genes are TRBV11-3 and TRBJ2-1; 7 bases are a match to TRBD1. Per germline, CDR1 SGHNT and CDR2 YENEEA. Germline trimming cut 3 bases from V and 4 bases from J; bases unmatched to any gene: 3. The CDR3 extends over 14 amino acids. The CDR3 DNA reads as TGTGCCAGCAGCTTCGGGACAGCTTACAATGAGCAGTTCTTC. Its protein is CASSFGTAYNEQFF.

The chain links TRBV5-5 to TRBJ2-7, with TRBD2 identical over 14 bases. The CDR3 contains 15 residues. J lost 9 bases, V lost 0 bases, and 5 bases had no gene match. From germline, CDR1 is SGHKS and CDR2 YYEKEE (reference sequence). The CDR3 protein is CASSLVGTSGSLQYF. CDR3 coding DNA: TGTGCCAGCAGCTTGGTCGGGACTAGCGGGAGCCTGCAGTACTTC. Combining the CDR3 with reference TRBV5-5 and TRBJ2-7 gives the whole variable domain DAGVTQSPTHLIKTRGQQVTLRCSPISGHKSVSWYQQVLGQGPQFIFQYYEKEERGRGNFPDRFSARQFPNYSSELNVNALLLGDSALYLCASSLVGTSGSLQYFGPGTRLTVT.

The chain carries TRBV25-1 and TRBJ2-7, with TRBD1 identical over 10 bases. This CDR3 is 15 amino acids long. The V gene end was trimmed by 3 bases and the J gene end by 3 bases; junction bases not matched to a gene: 5. Germline CDR1 is MGHDK and CDR2 is SYGVNS. The CDR3 region is CASSDPGTGDYEQYF. The CDR3 coding sequence is TGTGCCAGCAGTGACCCCGGGACAGGGGACTACGAGCAGTACTTC.

This clone has just a few counts. The genes are TRBV24-1 and TRBJ2-7; D is perhaps TRBD1 (6 bases). With 4 bases removed from V and 6 bases from J, the gap between germline ends came to 18 bases. The V gene's germline CDR1 is KGHDR and CDR2 SFDVKD. CDR3 length equals 15 residues. In nucleotides, the CDR3 is TGTGCCACCAGTGACGCCGGGACACCCTTCGGCGAGCAGTACTTC. Its protein is CATSDAGTPFGEQYF.

This clone was recorded only once. CDR3 sequence: CASSEQGFKNTEAFF. The CDR3 DNA is TGTGCCAGCAGTGAACAGGGGTTCAAGAACACTGAAGCTTTCTTT. The chain has TRBV2 and TRBJ1-1; D may be TRBD1 (6 bases). Trimming took off 2 bases at V and 1 base at J, with 11 bases between the two ends. Per germline, CDR1 SNHLY and CDR2 FYNNEI. The CDR3 is 15 amino acids.

CDR3 bases: TGCGCCAGCAGCTGGGGGGACAGGGGGAGCACAGATACGCAGTATTTT. Translated: CASSWGDRGSTDTQYF. The genes are TRBV5-1 and TRBJ2-3; TRBD1 aligns across 11 bases. The CDR3 is 16 amino acids. Trimming removed 3 bases from V and 0 bases from J; junction bases left unmatched: 3. Germline loops: CDR1 SGHRS, CDR2 YFSETQ.